Presented here are 5 T cell receptor beta chains from one specimen sequenced in a study of response to subunit inactivated influenza vaccine. TCRdb reprocessed the RT-PCR reads with MiXCR, giving one entry per CDR3 protein. The top ten hold 3% to 3.5% of the sample, which has some 520,000 distinct CDR3 sequences, 16% seen once. The sequencing here drew on CD4+ T cells sorted from PBMCs, taken around 2 years after vaccination. These receptor sequences come from a man in his fifties or sixties who received an inactivated influenza vaccine.

The chain has TRBV6-1 and TRBJ1-3, with no clear D. V was clipped by 3 bases and J by 0 bases, with 12 bases between them. This CDR3 spans 16 amino acids. Looked up from germline, CDR1 is MNHNS and CDR2 is SASEGT. The CDR3 nucleotides read TGTGCCAGCAGTGACTACATCCAGAGCTCTGGAAACACCATATATTTT. It translates to CASSDYIQSSGNTIYF.

This clonotype has more than one count but fewer than ten. The chain carries TRBV24-1 and TRBJ1-5; unclear D gene. CDR1 KGHDR and CDR2 SFDVKD come from the germline V gene. This CDR3 has 12 amino acids. With 2 bases removed from V and 5 bases from J, the gap between germline ends came to 3 bases. CDR3 loop: CATSDSYQPQHF. The CDR3 DNA reads as TGTGCCACCAGTGATTCGTATCAGCCCCAGCATTTT.

The rearrangement joins TRBV7-9 to TRBJ1-3, with D uncertain. This CDR3 is 14 amino acids long. Trimming cost V 3 bases and J 0 bases, with 6 bases left between them. Germline V gene sequence: CDR1 SEHNR, CDR2 FQNEAQ (reference sequence). The CDR3 nucleotides are TGTGCCAGCAGCTTGCCTCTCTCTGGAAACACCATATATTTT. This translates into CASSLPLSGNTIYF.

The CDR3 DNA sequence: TGTGCCAGCTCACCAAGGACAGGGACCCACGAGCAGTACTTC. Protein: CASSPRTGTHEQYF. The chain carries TRBV18 and TRBJ2-7, with TRBD1 matching over 8 bases. The CDR3 is 14 residues long. J gave up 5 bases and V 2 bases, and 5 bases lay outside the gene matches. Germline assignment: CDR1 KGHSH and CDR2 LQKENI.

This clonotype was seen a few times. The CDR3: CATESPFTYEQYF. Written as DNA, the CDR3 is TGTGCCACCGAGTCTCCGTTTACCTACGAGCAGTACTTC. The chain is built from TRBV24-1 and TRBJ2-7, with D unresolved. The V gene's germline CDR1 is KGHDR and CDR2 SFDVKD. This CDR3 contains 13 residues. Trimming pared 9 bases from V and 2 bases from J, leaving 13 bases between.